This T cell receptor beta chain was retrieved from a study of blood T cells in healthy people across ages. Broader study findings: Since the PBMCs were unsorted, naive and antigen-experienced cells could not be conclusively compared.

This clonotype has ten or more counts. Its antigen is unidentified. A sample-barcoded 5' primer and a J-beta primer mix were used in a second PCR of roughly 7 to 12 cycles. Each cDNA molecule was tagged by a template-switch adaptor with 12 random nucleotides. TCRdb re-derived calls from the 5' RACE reads in MiXCR, one entry per CDR3 protein. Among some 750,000 distinct CDR3 sequences listed, over 20% were seen once. The CDR3 is 14 residues long. The germline V gene encodes CDR1 SGHTA and CDR2 FQGNSA. V was shortened by 0 bases and J by 2 bases, with 7 bases between the two germline ends. Sequencing was done on a sample of blood. V is TRBV7-2 and J is TRBJ2-5; weak D call: TRBD1 (6 bases). The sequence was obtained from a man aged 70-80 years in good health. CDR3 sequence: CASSLAQGQETQYF. The CDR3 DNA follows: TGTGCCAGCAGCTTAGCACAGGGTCAAGAGACCCAGTACTTC.